This T cell receptor (beta chain) was identified in a study of cytomegalovirus exposure and HLA in healthy donors (dated by TCRdb to 2016 to 2017). Regarding the complete study: An earlier analysis of roughly 630 of the donors reported roughly 270 Gb of sequence data and about 100 million unique TCR beta sequences from approximately 180 million T cells. An early release that covered about 600 HLA-typed donors contained about 300 gigabases of sequencing data and 70 million to 100 million unique TCR sequences. Of the roughly 420 genotyped donors, over 80% were placed in the genetic ancestry cluster associated with self-reported Caucasian donors. The study was designed to test whether signatures of past pathogen exposure could be identified by cataloging public T cell receptors. The study used immunosequencing to profile the T cell repertoires of several hundred subjects and linked those repertoires to cytomegalovirus serostatus. Besides the first cohort of roughly 700 subjects, a separate validation cohort made up of over a hundred different subjects was used. To predict cytomegalovirus infection status, the study combined high-throughput TCR immunosequencing, statistical association of individual TCRs with disease status, and machine learning. In a later analysis, previously published TCR beta repertoires from 666 donors were re-analyzed and high-resolution HLA genotyping was added so that TCR occurrence patterns could be studied. Rather than drawing on any new phenotypic data, the later analysis identified candidate immune exposures from TCR beta sequences and the way those sequences occurred across donors. An earlier analysis of approximately 640 of the donors applied high-throughput TCR beta sequencing to assess whether each TCR beta V gene segment acted as functional or pseudogenic. Alongside the repertoire data, information on donor age, sex, ethnicity and CMV serostatus was compiled. A later genetic analysis took genome-wide SNP genotypes for about three fifths of the roughly 700 donors and used that subset as a discovery cohort. All discovery cohort repertoires had been generated using a single sequencing platform. Both class I and class II loci were covered by HLA typing, at four-digit resolution. Typing coverage varied by locus: 629-630 donors for A, B, C, DRB1 and DQB1; roughly 500 for DQA1; over 600 for DPA1; about 450 for DPB1. About 5 DR-DQ haplotypes were handled as single units for association and clustering, since linkage in the cohort was strong. Among over 350 genotyped donors of the cohort, an average of approximately 230,000 unique TCR beta nucleotide sequences were sequenced per donor, 15% to 20% of them non-productive.

The paper as a whole reports these results and caveats: Specific HLA alleles were associated with roughly 17,000 TCR beta sequences at a false discovery rate of 0.05 in a later analysis. Three of the identified cytomegalovirus-associated TCR beta chains were confirmed in vitro to be specific for cytomegalovirus antigens. Cytomegalovirus status was reported to be diagnosed by the classifier with high specificity and sensitivity in both the original and validation cohorts. Because HLA typing was unavailable for some donors at each locus, only the typed subset was used in association tests. This cohort had only TCR beta chains sequenced, and the lack of alpha or paired-chain data limited which features could be detected. For the cohort, immune exposure information was limited to CMV serostatus. Correlated functional status among segregating V segments might be attributable to linkage disequilibrium, but an unknown experimental factor could not be ruled out. A further reported finding was that TCR beta sequences accurately predicted the HLA-A and HLA-B alleles for most subjects in the first cohort. According to a later analysis, TCR association rates differed among HLA loci, with DRB1 alleles showing the most associated TCRs and HLA-C alleles showing the fewest. In a later genetic analysis, fewer N-insertions in productive TCRs were reported among donors in an Asian-associated ancestry cluster than the roughly 700-donor mean. In an earlier analysis of a few hundred of the donors, most TCR beta V segments were observed in productive rearrangements about 87% or about 30% of the time, broadly matching IMGT annotations. In a later analysis, HLA-associated TCR beta chains showed more clonal expansion and lower generation probabilities than non-associated chains that were equally common. A later genetic analysis associated a missense DCLRE1C variant with V-gene and J-gene trimming of TCR beta chains, and an independent cohort replicated the association. It was suggested by the authors that the approach could potentially be generalized to other disease states and immunological phenotypes. When HLA alleles, especially DR and DQ, strongly co-occurred, attributing TCR associations to individual alleles was difficult. Sequencing depth was assumed to be roughly uniform across donors in the presence/absence analyses, though that assumption may not hold. Because the 87-base-pair reads could not distinguish some IMGT-functional V segments, including TRBV6-2 and TRBV6-3, those segments were excluded. Several of the top co-occurrence clusters appeared to be linked to parvovirus B19, influenza, CMV and Epstein-Barr virus, according to a later analysis. Roughly 17 rarely observed V segments, including chromosome 9 orphons, were excluded from the earlier analysis of several hundred of the donors because counts were too low. A total of 150 or so TCR beta chains were listed by the study as associated with cytomegalovirus. While some public TCRs were present in many individuals, most TCR sequences turned up only very rarely across donors. The sequencing pipeline was judged likely to have produced a cluster of highly shared sequence variants as a technical artifact. In a later analysis, most CMV-associated TCR beta chains were found to appear HLA-restricted, with HLA associations seemingly driven largely by CMV exposure.

The receptor library was made with the immunoSEQ multiplex PCR assay. The multiplex PCR relied on a mix of 60 forward primers for TCR Vbeta segments and 13 reverse primers for TCR Jbeta segments. Amplification of the CDR3 region of rearranged TCR beta genes was performed with a multiplex PCR assay on genomic DNA. The amplified TCR beta libraries were sequenced on the Illumina HiSeq System as 87-base-pair reads. The authors' analysis ran thus. A later analysis tallied around 80 million unique TCR beta chains across the 660 or so repertoires, and about 12 million of those chains were shared by two or more donors. To remove PCR and sequencing errors, raw reads were error-corrected and collapsed into unique sequences using a nearest-neighbor algorithm that merged closely related sequences. To assign V, D and J gene segments, CDR3 sequences were aligned to IMGT reference sequences. For a sequence to be retained, a match of at least six nucleotides to both a V gene segment and a J gene segment was required. Rearrangements were called productive when the CDR3 lacked stop codons and stayed in frame with V and J; all others were non-productive. CDR3 was defined by IMGT convention, running from the second conserved V-encoded cysteine to the conserved J-encoded phenylalanine. In an earlier analysis of around 540 of the donors, sequences lacking an unambiguous match to a single V gene segment were excluded. In an earlier analysis of several hundred of the donors, a V segment was called functional when productive rearrangements were above 56.7%, and segregating when the standard deviation between donors exceeded 5%. A statistical classification framework was developed to diagnose cytomegalovirus status using the catalog of TCR beta chain sequences. A later analysis assigned V and J genes by comparing TCR nucleotide sequences with IMGT/GENE-DB human TR gene sequences. Using the TCRdist pipeline, a later analysis assigned CDR3 sequences along with most-parsimonious VDJ recombination scenarios. In a later analysis, every TCR beta chain was defined by the combination of its CDR3 amino acid sequence and its V-gene family, and reads without a unique V-gene family were dropped. In a later analysis, around 600 highly shared, low-generation-probability nucleotide sequences were removed to address suspected cross-contamination and a sequencing artifact. In a later analysis, a clonal expansion index for each public chain was calculated from normalized within-repertoire ranks of inferred template counts. In a later analysis, generation probabilities were computed with a VDJ recombination model fitted to out-of-frame rearrangements, and the resulting probabilities were checked against IGoR. In a later analysis, TCR-TCR, TCR-HLA and TCR-CMV co-occurrence was scored with hypergeometric tests, and a repertoire-size bias correction was applied to TCR pairs. A later analysis estimated false discovery rates by permuting HLA or CMV assignments 20 times. In a later analysis, co-occurring TCRs were grouped using DBSCAN, with TCRdist sequence similarity added in when clustering inside HLA-allele-positive subsets. Repertoires with fewer than 30,000 or more than 120,000 public chains were left out of co-occurrence clustering, as were about five repertoires with anomalous nucleotide sharing. TCRdb's version of the immuneACCESS table is confined to in-frame rearrangements and falls short of the full clone set. An unresolved V gene accounts for under half of the shortfall where checked; the remainder is of unknown origin. That table furnishes V, J and clone size, whereas the DNA furnished D and trimming. For this sample there are roughly 250,000 clones; around four fifths appear just once. In total, the top ten clones hold roughly 2% of the sample.

The germline V and J ends show losses of 5 bases and 0 bases respectively, and no gene match explains 11 bases of the junction. From the cysteine up to the phenylalanine, the CDR3 has a length of 17 residues. The sequence is cut down to CDR3 DNA, 51 bases in frame from base 1. CDR1 and CDR2 were assigned from the germline V gene as SGHTA and FQGNSA. With regard to this clone: This receptor's antigen is unknown. Base qualities are not provided; no much larger clone lies one nucleotide away.

The cohort was made up of about 670 healthy bone marrow donors. At the time of sampling, all cohort members were nominally healthy, though unrecorded immune exposures were likely present. The donor tested CMV seropositive and was one of the 289 seropositive cohort members. Every donor gave a peripheral blood sample, and the peripheral blood mononuclear cells from that sample were used for TCR beta sequencing. The Qiagen DNeasy Blood Extraction Kit was used to extract genomic DNA from the blood cell samples. Sequenced input: PBMCs. The rearrangement joined TRBV7-2 to TRBJ1-1; 8 middle bases align to TRBD1. This receptor was taken from a woman aged 40 to 50 in good health and CMV-seropositive. The sequence in DNA is TGTGCCAGCAGCACCCAGGGGGCGCGTGCAATGAACACTGAAGCTTTCTTT. Its translation reads: CASSTQGARAMNTEAFF.